This TCR beta chain was found in a study of blood T cell repertoires in COVID-19. The overall study: In each case, the material was cDNA or gDNA derived from T cells, B-cell-depleted T cells, or PBMCs.

The assay was immunoSEQ multiplex PCR, and TCRdb's table has in-frame clones only and misses some. This table holds about 100,000 clones, 80% to 90% found once. J lost 2 bases, V lost 6 bases, and 4 bases had no gene match. The germline gives CDR1 LNHDA, CDR2 SQIVND (reference sequence). CDR3 length: 14 residues. The TCR originated in a woman aged 80 or older with acute or convalescent COVID-19. The chain has TRBV19 and TRBJ1-3, with 7 bases fitting TRBD1. Sequencing used peripheral blood. This chain's CDR3 is CASRVDRAGNTIYF. The DNA of the CDR3 is TGTGCCAGTAGGGTCGACAGGGCTGGAAACACCATATATTTT.